What follows are 26 T cell receptor beta chains derived from one specimen sequenced in a study of T cells in tumors after PD-1 blockade. TCRdb's table, derived via immunoSEQ multiplex PCR, lists solely in-frame clones and lacks some. The table shows roughly 13,000 clones, with approximately 73% occurring only once. Specimen: tumor tissue, collected after anti-PD-1 treatment. The receptors were sampled from a human donor with cutaneous squamous cell carcinoma.

The rearrangement joins TRBV19 to TRBJ2-7; 7 bases are shared with TRBD2. This CDR3 contains 14 residues. The germline V gene encodes CDR1 LNHDA and CDR2 SQIVND (reference sequence). The V and J ends lost 3 bases and 6 bases, in that order; junction bases with no gene match: 8. The CDR3 sequence is CASSIGGGVAEQYF. As DNA, the CDR3 is TGTGCCAGTAGTATCGGCGGGGGAGTGGCCGAGCAGTACTTC.

This clone was picked up a small number of times. The V and J genes are TRBV5-8 and TRBJ1-4; no definite D call. V was shortened by 0 bases and J by 7 bases, with 10 bases between the two germline ends. The germline CDR1 and CDR2 sequences are SGHTS and YDEGEE. This CDR3 spans 14 amino acids. The CDR3 sequence is CASSLGTTGEKLFF. CDR3 DNA: TGTGCCAGCAGCTTGGGTACGACGGGTGAAAAACTGTTTTTT.

This chain links TRBV3-1 (or the pseudogene TRBV3-2) with TRBJ2-2; 11 nucleotides line up with TRBD2. V lost 1 base and J lost 6; bases outside the gene matches: 4. The CDR3 is made up of 16 amino acids. Per the germline V gene, CDR1 is LGHDT and CDR2 is YNNKEL (reference sequence). Here the CDR3 DNA reads TGTGCCAGCAGCCAAGTCCGACTAGCGGGGCCCGGGGAGCTGTTTTTT. Encoded protein: CASSQVRLAGPGELFF.

The chain carries TRBV7-9 and TRBJ2-7, with TRBD2 as a possible D gene (6 bases). Germline V gene sequence: CDR1 SEHNR, CDR2 FQNEAQ (reference sequence). The CDR3 is made up of 18 amino acids. V gave up 7 bases and J gave up 7 bases, with 32 bases separating them. CDR3 sequence (DNA): TGTGCCAGCACCCCGGGTGATGGCGGGATGGCTCGGACGGGAGAGCAGTACTTC. Translated: CASTPGDGGMARTGEQYF. Together with reference TRBV7-9 and TRBJ2-7, the CDR3 gives the full variable domain: DTGVSQNPRHKITKRGQNVTFRCDPISEHNRLYWYRQTLGQGPEFLTYFQNEAQLEKSRLLSDRFSAERPKGSFSTLEIQRTEQGDSAMYLCASTPGDGGMARTGEQYFGPGTRLTVT.

Only one count was recorded for this clone. The J gene is TRBJ2-7, the V gene TRBV7-2; the D gene is possibly TRBD1 (6 bases). V was clipped by 4 bases and J by 3 bases, with 16 bases between them. Germline values: CDR1 SGHTA, CDR2 FQGNSA. This CDR3 has 15 residues. CDR3 DNA: TGTGCCAGCAGCTCCCAACAGGGCACAAACTACGAGCAGTACTTC. It encodes CASSSQQGTNYEQYF.

The V call is TRBV12-3 or TRBV12-4, the J call TRBJ2-7; D is uncertain. V was trimmed by 5 bases and J by 6 bases, leaving 14 bases between them. The CDR3 loop spans 13 amino acids. The CDR3 DNA reads TGTGCCAGCAGTAAGGGTTTTGTAGGCGAGCAGTACTTC. It codes for CASSKGFVGEQYF.

The rearrangement joins TRBV5-4 to TRBJ2-7; D may be TRBD1 (5 bases). This CDR3 has 15 residues. The germline gives CDR1 SGHNT, CDR2 YYREEE (reference sequence). With 3 bases removed from V and 0 bases from J, the gap between germline ends came to 13 bases. The CDR3 DNA is TGTGCCAGCAGCTCCTGGGCAGGGTCCTCCTACGAGCAGTACTTC. This translates into CASSSWAGSSYEQYF.

This clone has only a few counts. The chain uses TRBV3-1 (or the pseudogene TRBV3-2) and TRBJ2-7; D not certain. The CDR3 length is 12 residues. V dropped 2 bases and J dropped 2 bases, with 4 bases sitting between them. CDR1 is LGHDT and CDR2 is YNNKEL in the germline V gene (reference sequence). DNA of the CDR3: TGTGCCAGCAGCCAATCAACCTACGAGCAGTACTTC. Translation gives CASSQSTYEQYF.

This clone is categorized as medium-sized. V and J are TRBV11-1 and TRBJ2-5; a possible D gene is TRBD2 (5 bases). The germline V gene encodes CDR1 SGHAT and CDR2 FQDESV (reference sequence). This CDR3 comprises 15 residues. Trimming shortened V by 5 bases and J by 5 bases, and 18 bases separated the two germline ends. CDR3 region: CASSPRGVGGETQYF. As DNA, the CDR3 is TGTGCCAGCAGCCCCCGGGGAGTTGGAGGTGAGACCCAGTACTTC. Full variable domain (rest looked up from reference TRBV11-1 and TRBJ2-5): EAEVAQSPRYKITEKSQAVAFWCDPISGHATLYWYRQILGQGPELLVQFQDESVVDDSQLPKDRFSAERLKGVDSTLKIQPAELGDSAMYLCASSPRGVGGETQYFGPGTRLLVL.

The chain combines TRBV3-1 (or the pseudogene TRBV3-2) with TRBJ2-1; D not resolved. The CDR3 sequence is 14 residues long. V was clipped by 3 bases and J by 6 bases, with 12 bases between them. CDR1 and CDR2 from the germline V gene are LGHDT and YNNKEL (reference sequence). The CDR3 nucleotides are TGTGCCAGCAGCCAGGGGTCATTGGGCAATGAGCAGTTCTTC. This sequence encodes CASSQGSLGNEQFF.

This chain links TRBV2 with TRBJ2-7, with TRBD2 matching over 7 bases. Germline V gives CDR1 SNHLY, CDR2 FYNNEI. Trimming took 10 bases from V and 5 from J; bases not matched to a gene: 14. There are 14 residues in the CDR3. CDR3 nucleotides: TGTGCCACCCGGGAGGCAACTTTCTTAAACGAGCAGTACTTC. Protein sequence: CATREATFLNEQYF.

The rearrangement links TRBV25-1 to TRBJ1-6, with D unclear. Germline CDR1 and CDR2: MGHDK and SYGVNS. The CDR3 is 11 amino acids. Trimming shortened V by 6 bases and J by 17 bases, and 14 bases separated the two germline ends. CDR3 sequence reads: CASSQDGPVHF. For the CDR3, the DNA is TGTGCCAGCAGCCAGGACGGCCCGGTCCACTTT.

V is TRBV4-1 and J is TRBJ1-1; D possibly corresponds to TRBD1 (5 bases). Germline-derived CDR1 and CDR2 are MGHRA and YSYEKL. The CDR3 loop spans 13 amino acids. V was clipped by 4 bases and J by 4 bases, with 10 bases between them. CDR3 sequence: CASSRGEATEAFF. CDR3 sequence (DNA): TGCGCCAGCAGCCGGGGGGAGGCCACTGAAGCTTTCTTT.

The rearrangement joins TRBV6-1 to TRBJ1-5; possible D gene TRBD1, 5 bases. The V end lost 3 bases, the J end lost 6 bases, and 9 bases lay between the germline ends. Germline V gene lookup returns CDR1 MNHNS and CDR2 SASEGT. The CDR3 length is 13 residues. CDR3 in amino acids: CASSERDGQPQHF. The CDR3, as DNA: TGTGCCAGCAGTGAGAGGGACGGTCAGCCCCAGCATTTT.

V usage is TRBV28 and J usage is TRBJ2-7; TRBD1 matches 11 bases. The CDR3 covers 13 residues. CDR1 and CDR2 from the germline V gene are MDHEN and SYDVKM. With V trimmed by 8 bases and J by 6 bases, 6 bases remained unmatched. The CDR3 loop is CASAPGQGGEQYF. The CDR3 nucleotides are TGTGCCAGCGCCCCGGGACAGGGGGGCGAGCAGTACTTC.

There are a few counts of this clone. The rearrangement links TRBV30 to TRBJ2-5; D uncertain. The V end was cut by 1 base, the J end by 7 bases, with 19 bases between. Germline V gene lookup returns CDR1 GTSNPN and CDR2 SVGIG (reference sequence). The CDR3 runs to 15 residues. The CDR3 DNA follows: TGTGCCTGGAGTGCTATTCCAATCCCGGCTGGGACCCAGTACTTC. As protein: CAWSAIPIPAGTQYF. The whole variable domain, remainder taken from reference TRBV30 and TRBJ2-5, is SQTIHQWPATLVQPVGSPLSLECTVEGTSNPNLYWYRQAAGRGLQLLFYSVGIGQISSEVPQNLSASRPQDRQFILSSKKLLLSDSGFYLCAWSAIPIPAGTQYFGPGTRLLVL.

In this sample, this clone turned up a few times. This rearrangement joins TRBV7-2 to TRBJ1-5; 8 bases line up with TRBD1. The CDR3 spans 14 residues. Trimming removed 5 bases from V and 6 bases from J; junction bases left unmatched: 6. CDR1 and CDR2 (germline): SGHTA, FQGNSA. For the CDR3, the DNA is TGTGCCAGCAGCCCAGCTCAGGGGGCTCAGCCCCAGCATTTT. This codes for CASSPAQGAQPQHF.

This clone is categorized as medium-sized. This sequence joins TRBV7-2 and TRBJ2-7; either TRBD1 or TRBD2 may supply D (5 bases each). Trimming shortened V by 4 bases and J by 0 bases, and 16 bases separated the two germline ends. The CDR3 spans 16 residues. Germline CDR1 is SGHTA and CDR2 is FQGNSA. The CDR3 bases are TGTGCCAGCAGCTCCGAGGGGACGGTGAGCTCCTACGAGCAGTACTTC. This translates into CASSSEGTVSSYEQYF.

This clone is classed as medium-sized. This chain uses TRBV14 with TRBJ2-3; no clear D. The V and J ends lost 1 base and 0 bases respectively, with 11 bases between them. Germline assignment: CDR1 SGHDN and CDR2 FVKESK. The CDR3 sequence is 16 residues long. CDR3 sequence reads: CASSQGVSLSTDTQYF. The CDR3 region has the DNA TGTGCCAGCAGCCAAGGTGTAAGTTTGAGCACAGATACGCAGTATTTT.

V gene TRBV19 combines with J gene TRBJ1-1; possibly TRBD1 for D (6 bases). Per the germline V gene, CDR1 is LNHDA and CDR2 is SQIVND (reference sequence). Trimming cost V 3 bases and J 3 bases, with 14 bases left between them. CDR3 length equals 15 residues. CDR3 sequence reads: CASSMGGRGYTEAFF. The DNA of the CDR3 is TGTGCCAGTAGTATGGGGGGCCGGGGGTACACTGAAGCTTTCTTT.

J is TRBJ2-1 and V is TRBV5-1, with TRBD2 matching over 10 bases. The germline V gene has CDR1 SGHRS and CDR2 YFSETQ. CDR3 length: 17 amino acids. V was clipped by 0 bases and J by 1 base; unmatched bases: 4. As DNA, the CDR3 is TGCGCCAGCAGCTTGGCGCGTAGCGGGGGGTCCTACAATGAGCAGTTCTTC. This encodes CASSLARSGGSYNEQFF.

The chain carries TRBV28 and TRBJ2-7, with TRBD2 identical over 7 bases. Losses at the gene ends were 7 bases for V and 2 bases for J; bases not matched to a gene: 20. Germline V CDR1 and CDR2: MDHEN, SYDVKM. The CDR3 has 18 residues. The CDR3 DNA reads as TGTGCCAGCACCCCGCGAGGGGCTAGCGGCCCCAGGGCCTACGAGCAGTACTTC. As protein: CASTPRGASGPRAYEQYF. Combining the CDR3 with reference TRBV28 and TRBJ2-7 gives the whole variable domain DVKVTQSSRYLVKRTGEKVFLECVQDMDHENMFWYRQDPGLGLRLIYFSYDVKMKEKGDIPEGYSVSREKKERFSLILESASTNQTSMYLCASTPRGASGPRAYEQYFGPGTRLTVT.

V and J are TRBV6-1 and TRBJ2-4, with 7 bases aligning to TRBD2. Germline CDR1 MNHNS, CDR2 SASEGT. The V and J ends lost 3 bases and 8 bases, in that order; junction bases with no gene match: 10. The CDR3 has 15 amino acids. CDR3 sequence reads: CASSDPASGRDIQYF. The CDR3 region has the DNA TGTGCCAGCAGTGATCCTGCGTCAGGGAGGGACATTCAGTACTTC.

To note about this clone: The sample contains more than one DNA sequence encoding this CDR3. CDR3 sequence: CASKTTVNKFF. In DNA form, the CDR3 reads TGTGCCAGCAAAACGACGGTCAATAAGTTCTTC. The chain recombines TRBV6-5 with TRBJ2-1; D call uncertain. The germline V and J ends were trimmed by 7 bases and 14 bases, with 15 bases remaining between them. The CDR3 length is 11 residues. Germline V gene data show CDR1 as MNHEY and CDR2 as SVGAGI.

This clone was recorded once. The chain links TRBV3-1 (or the pseudogene TRBV3-2) to TRBJ2-7; either TRBD1 or TRBD2 may supply D (6 bases each). CDR3 length: 14 residues. Germline CDR1 is LGHDT and CDR2 is YNNKEL (reference sequence). V was cut by 2 bases and J by 4 bases, with 12 bases left in between. The CDR3 sequence is CASSQQPGAYEQYF. The CDR3 region has the DNA TGTGCCAGCAGCCAACAGCCGGGGGCGTACGAGCAGTACTTC.

This clone was seen only once. The genes are TRBV5-6 and TRBJ1-2, with D unclear. Trimming removed 0 bases from V and 4 bases from J, with 10 bases in between. Germline CDR1 and CDR2: SGHDT and YYEEEE. The CDR3 consists of 14 residues. The chain's CDR3 is CASSLADRLYGYTF. The CDR3 region has the DNA TGTGCCAGCAGCTTGGCCGATCGACTCTATGGCTACACCTTC.